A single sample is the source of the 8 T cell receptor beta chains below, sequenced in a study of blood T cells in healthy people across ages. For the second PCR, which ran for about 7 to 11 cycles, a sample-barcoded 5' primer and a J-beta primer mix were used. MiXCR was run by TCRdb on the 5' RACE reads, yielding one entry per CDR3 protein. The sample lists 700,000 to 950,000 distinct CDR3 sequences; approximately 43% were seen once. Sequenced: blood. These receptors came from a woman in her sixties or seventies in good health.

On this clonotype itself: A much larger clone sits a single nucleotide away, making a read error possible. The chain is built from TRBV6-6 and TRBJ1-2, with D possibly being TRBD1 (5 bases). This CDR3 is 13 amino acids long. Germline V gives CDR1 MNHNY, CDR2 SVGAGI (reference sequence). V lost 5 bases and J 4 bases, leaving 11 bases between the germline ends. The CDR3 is CASSPGAAYGYTF. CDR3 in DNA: TGTGCCAGCAGTCCCGGGGCAGCCTATGGCTACACCTTC.

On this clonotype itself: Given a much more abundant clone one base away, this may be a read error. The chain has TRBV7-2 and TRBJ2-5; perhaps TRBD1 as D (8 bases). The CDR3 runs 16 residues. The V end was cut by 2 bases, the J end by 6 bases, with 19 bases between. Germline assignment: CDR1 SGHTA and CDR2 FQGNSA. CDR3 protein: CTSSLKSGGGGQTQYF. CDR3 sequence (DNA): TGTACCAGCAGCTTAAAGTCAGGGGGCGGGGGACAGACCCAGTACTTC.

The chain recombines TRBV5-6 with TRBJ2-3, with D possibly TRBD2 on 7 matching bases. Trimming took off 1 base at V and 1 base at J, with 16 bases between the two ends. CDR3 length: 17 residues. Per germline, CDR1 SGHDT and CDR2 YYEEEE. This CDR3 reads CASSLRVGGPGTDTQYF. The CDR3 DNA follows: TGTGCCAGCAGCTTGAGGGTCGGGGGGCCTGGCACAGATACGCAGTATTTT.

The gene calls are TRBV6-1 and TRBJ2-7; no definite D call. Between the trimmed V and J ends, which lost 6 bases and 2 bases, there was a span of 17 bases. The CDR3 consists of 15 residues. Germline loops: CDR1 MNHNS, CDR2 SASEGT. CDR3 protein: CASSPTASGAYEQYF. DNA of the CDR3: TGTGCCAGCAGCCCAACGGCGTCAGGTGCCTACGAGCAGTACTTC.

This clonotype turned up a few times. The CDR3 nucleotides read TGTGCCAGCAGTTTCCCGGGACAGGGGGAACACGAGCAGTACTTC. This encodes CASSFPGQGEHEQYF. The chain couples TRBV27 to TRBJ2-7, with 11 bases matching TRBD1. V was clipped by 3 bases and J by 5 bases; unmatched bases: 6. The CDR3 covers 15 residues. Germline CDR1 is MNHEY and CDR2 is SMNVEV (reference sequence).

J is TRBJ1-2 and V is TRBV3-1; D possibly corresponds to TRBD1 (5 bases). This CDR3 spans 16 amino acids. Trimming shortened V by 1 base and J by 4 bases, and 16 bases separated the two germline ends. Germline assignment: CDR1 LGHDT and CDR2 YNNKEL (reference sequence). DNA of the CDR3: TGTGCCAGCAGCCAAGGTGGCCCCAGGGAAGGCTATGGCTACACCTTC. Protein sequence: CASSQGGPREGYGYTF.

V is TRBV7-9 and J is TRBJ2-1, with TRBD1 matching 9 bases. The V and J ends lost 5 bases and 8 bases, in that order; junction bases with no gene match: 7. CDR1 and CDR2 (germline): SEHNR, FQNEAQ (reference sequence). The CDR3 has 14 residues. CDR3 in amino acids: CASSHGQGRDEQFF. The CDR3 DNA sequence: TGTGCCAGCAGCCATGGACAGGGGAGAGATGAGCAGTTCTTC. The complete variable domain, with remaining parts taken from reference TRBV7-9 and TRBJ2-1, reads DTGVSQNPRHKITKRGQNVTFRCDPISEHNRLYWYRQTLGQGPEFLTYFQNEAQLEKSRLLSDRFSAERPKGSFSTLEIQRTEQGDSAMYLCASSHGQGRDEQFFGPGTRLTVL.

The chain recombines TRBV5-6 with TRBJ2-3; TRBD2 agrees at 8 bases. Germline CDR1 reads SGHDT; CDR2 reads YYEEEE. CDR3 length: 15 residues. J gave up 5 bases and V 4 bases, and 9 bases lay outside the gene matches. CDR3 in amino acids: CASSILPAGGDTQYF. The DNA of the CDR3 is TGTGCCAGCAGCATCCTCCCCGCGGGAGGAGATACGCAGTATTTT. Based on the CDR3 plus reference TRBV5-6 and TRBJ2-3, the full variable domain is DAGVTQSPTHLIKTRGQQVTLRCSPKSGHDTVSWYQQALGQGPQFIFQYYEEEERQRGNFPDRFSGHQFPNYSSELNVNALLLGDSALYLCASSILPAGGDTQYFGPGTRLTVL.